A single sample is the source of the 8 T cell receptor beta chains below, sequenced in a study of glioma-infiltrating T cells. Using RNA template, CDR3s of TCR alpha and beta were amplified with iRepertoire arm-PCR. TCRdb called the multiplex PCR reads again in MiXCR, with one record for every CDR3 protein. The sample contains about 210,000 distinct CDR3 sequences, approximately 30% of which appear only once. Sequencing was done on a sample of glioma tissue, nonneoplastic brain tissue, or PBMCs (not recorded which). These receptor sequences come from a human donor with low-grade glioma or glioblastoma, undergoing nonglioma brain surgery, or in good health (not recorded which).

Comments on this clonotype: A much more abundant neighbour one base away suggests this may be a read error. The chain recombines TRBV7-8 with TRBJ1-6; 8 positions agree with TRBD1. In germline, CDR1 is SGHVS, CDR2 FQNEAQ. This CDR3 contains 14 residues. V lost 7 bases to trimming and J lost 9 bases; unmatched junction nucleotides: 8. The CDR3 region has the DNA TGTGCCAGCACCCCTCGGACAGGGCCTTCACCCCTCCACTTT. It translates to CASTPRTGPSPLHF.

With regard to this clonotype: A clone one base away is much larger, so this may be a read error. V usage is TRBV7-2 and J usage is TRBJ1-2; D not resolved. Germline CDR1 is SGHTA and CDR2 is FQGNSA. The CDR3 covers 13 residues. With 6 bases removed from V and 8 bases from J, the gap between germline ends came to 16 bases. In nucleotides, the CDR3 is TGTGCCAGCAGTCAGGACGGCCCCGCGGGCTACACCTTC. Protein product: CASSQDGPAGYTF.

This clonotype was counted at least ten times. The chain combines TRBV7-2 with TRBJ1-4, with D unresolved. CDR1 and CDR2 (germline): SGHTA, FQGNSA. This CDR3 has 14 residues. V was trimmed by 2 bases and J by 3 bases, leaving 7 bases between them. In DNA form, the CDR3 reads TGTGCCAGCAGCTTAAGCAGGTCTAATGAAAAACTGTTTTTT. Translation: CASSLSRSNEKLFF.

Ten or more counts support this clonotype. The CDR3 here is CSAPGQLMYEQYF. CDR3 coding DNA: TGCAGTGCTCCAGGACAGCTCATGTACGAGCAGTACTTC. The chain joins TRBV20-1 to TRBJ2-7; possibly TRBD1 for D (6 bases). This CDR3 comprises 13 residues. The germline V gene encodes CDR1 DFQATT and CDR2 SNEGSKA (reference sequence). Trimming cost V 5 bases and J 4 bases, with 15 bases left between them.

CDR3 region: CNARRQGGEQYF. Written as DNA, the CDR3 is TGCAATGCCCGACGGCAAGGGGGCGAGCAGTACTTC. The V call is TRBV20-1, the J call TRBJ2-7; maybe TRBD1 (6 bases). The CDR3 spans 12 residues. CDR1 DFQATT and CDR2 SNEGSKA come from the germline V gene (reference sequence).

This clonotype was seen repeatedly, ten times or more. The chain has TRBV20-1 and TRBJ1-1; 9 bases are shared with TRBD1. In germline, CDR1 is DFQATT, CDR2 SNEGSKA (reference sequence). The CDR3 covers 15 residues. Losses at the gene ends were 6 bases for V and 7 bases for J; bases not matched to a gene: 15. The CDR3 here is CSAPRSPGQGIEAFF. The CDR3 DNA follows: TGCAGTGCCCCACGTTCCCCGGGACAGGGAATTGAAGCTTTCTTT.

In the case of this clonotype: One end of the junction fails to match germline, which may point to a read error. This chain joins TRBV7-9 and TRBJ2-5; a possible D gene is TRBD2 (6 bases). There are 14 residues in the CDR3. Germline CDR1 and CDR2: SEHNR and FQNEAQ (reference sequence). CDR3 region: CASRRLAGSVAQSF. DNA for the CDR3: TGTGCCAGCCGTCGACTCGCGGGGTCTGTCGCGCAGTCCTTC. The full variable domain, rest sourced from reference TRBV7-9 and TRBJ2-5, is DTGVSQNPRHKITKRGQNVTFRCDPISEHNRLYWYRQTLGQGPEFLTYFQNEAQLEKSRLLSDRFSAERPKGSFSTLEIQRTEQGDSAMYLCASRRLAGSVAQSFGPGTRLLVL.

This clonotype showed up many times. This sequence joins TRBV4-1 and TRBJ1-2; no firm D call. Germline V CDR1 and CDR2: MGHRA, YSYEKL. Trimming took off 1 base at V and 5 bases at J, with 11 bases between the two ends. This CDR3 is 14 amino acids long. For the CDR3, the DNA is TGCGCCAGCAGCCAAGTAGGAAGTGGATATGGCTACACCTTC. This gives the protein CASSQVGSGYGYTF.